This section outlines one T cell receptor beta chain sequence together with its context. No antigen is known for it. The sample originates from a study of OX40 agonist ivuxolimab in advanced cancers. Data came from immunoSEQ multiplex PCR; TCRdb stores just in-frame clones and leaves some out. Of about 68,000 clones in the sample, 70% to 90% were seen once. Germline values: CDR1 LGHNA, CDR2 YSLEER. Trimming cost V 1 base and J 0 bases, with 7 bases left between them. The length of the CDR3 is 15 residues. Study findings and constraints: Within 6 weeks, CD4+ and CD8+ blood T cells expanded clonally at 0.1 to 3.0 mg/kg. Some patients without response likewise showed low normalized clonal expansion.

Sequenced here: CD4+ or CD8+ T cells sorted from blood, sampled in a trial of the OX40 agonist ivuxolimab. The V call is TRBV4-3, the J call TRBJ1-3, with D hard to call. The origin of this receptor is an adult with an advanced solid tumor such as melanoma, head and neck, liver or kidney cancer. CDR3 sequence: CASSQVRGSGNTIYF. As DNA, the CDR3 is TGCGCCAGCAGCCAAGTGCGTGGCTCTGGAAACACCATATATTTT.